This T cell receptor beta chain is from a study of cytomegalovirus exposure and HLA in healthy donors. At the level of the study: A subsequent analysis reported that the 100 to 150 validation repertoires were produced on the same platform that had also been used for the roughly 670 first-cohort repertoires. Study-wide results and limits: Most TCR sequences proved rare, with some public TCRs found in many donors. There were 150 to 200 TCR beta chains listed as cytomegalovirus-associated.

The CDR3 is 16 residues long. V was pared by 4 bases and J by 5 bases, with 18 bases between. The germline gives CDR1 ENHRY, CDR2 SYGVKD. Some clones are missing from TCRdb's copy, which holds only in-frame ones; the method was immunoSEQ multiplex PCR. The sample lists under 75,000 clones; around four fifths were seen once. With respect to this clone: Its target is unknown.

A roughly 120-subject validation cohort, separate from the approximately 690-subject first cohort, supplied the donors. Input material: PBMCs. The genes are TRBV10-3 and TRBJ1-5, with D possibly being TRBD1 (5 bases). The source of this sequence is a man aged 30 to 39 in good health and CMV-seronegative. The CDR3 protein is CAISVGGIGDHQPQHF. CDR3 in DNA: TGTGCCATCAGTGTGGGGGGGATCGGCGACCATCAGCCCCAGCATTTT.